The source of this T cell receptor (beta chain) is a study of shared clonotypes between healthy human individuals. General study findings and limits: Generation probabilities were higher for clonotypes shared across all four sorted-subset donors than for unshared ones. The sharing of 5% to 6.5% of naive CD4 clonotypes was seen across a few donors.

Turning to this clone: Its antigen is not identified.

Only in-frame clones appear in the TCRdb table, and some are missing; sequencing was by immunoSEQ multiplex PCR. The repertoire consists of 2 million to 2.5 million clones, with 85% to 95% occurring once and the leading ten covering 0.37%. With 0 bases removed from V and 4 bases from J, the gap between germline ends came to 13 bases. Germline V gene lookup returns CDR1 SGHRS and CDR2 YFSETQ. This CDR3 spans 15 amino acids. This sequence joins TRBV5-1 and TRBJ1-2; D unresolved. Sequenced input: naive CD4+ T cells from PBMCs. Noted subset: CD45RA+ positively selected. The receptor was derived from a man between 18 and 35 years old in good health. Some clones in this sample may be carry-over from other donors' samples. In DNA form, the CDR3 reads TGCGCCAGCAGCTTGGGTCCGGAGGGCCCCTATGGCTACACCTTC. Encoded protein: CASSLGPEGPYGYTF.